The 4 T cell receptor beta chains presented below share a single source sample, sequenced in a study of T cells in localized non-small cell lung cancer. Using immunoSEQ multiplex PCR, the repertoire was profiled, and TCRdb retains in-frame clones only, with some absent. The table records approximately 29,000 clones, 78% of them present only once. Source: peripheral blood, taken before any cancer treatment. These receptors were taken from a male donor aged 60 or over with stage II squamous cell lung carcinoma.

The rearrangement joins TRBV30 to TRBJ1-3; 8 bases agree with TRBD1. Germline V gene sequence: CDR1 GTSNPN, CDR2 SVGIG (reference sequence). This CDR3 comprises 14 residues. V trimming: 0 bases; J trimming: 7 bases; junction bases outside the gene matches: 5. CDR3 in DNA: TGTGCCTGGAGTGTACAGGGGGGCTCGAACACCATATATTTT. Protein sequence: CAWSVQGGSNTIYF.

This chain links TRBV5-4 with TRBJ1-1, with D perhaps matching TRBD1 (5 bases). V was pared by 3 bases and J by 8 bases, with 11 bases between. Germline CDR1 SGHNT, CDR2 YYREEE (reference sequence). This CDR3 contains 12 residues. The CDR3 is CASSSGPYEAFF. The CDR3 DNA sequence: TGTGCCAGCAGCTCGGGACCTTACGAAGCTTTCTTT.

V gene TRBV5-5 combines with J gene TRBJ2-1, with TRBD2 matching over 13 bases. CDR1 is SGHKS, CDR2 YYEKEE, per germline (reference sequence). The CDR3 runs to 15 residues. Trimming at V came to 4 bases and at J to 10 bases, leaving 8 bases not matched to a gene. CDR3 nucleotide sequence: TGTGCCAGCAGCCGAGGACTAGCGGGAGATGGAGAGCAGTTCTTC. Translated: CASSRGLAGDGEQFF.

The chain has TRBV15 and TRBJ2-2; D gene ambiguous. CDR3 length equals 15 residues. Trimming removed 3 bases from V and 7 bases from J, with 15 bases in between. Germline lookup yields CDR1 LNHNV and CDR2 YYDKDF (reference sequence). CDR3 in amino acids: CATSSNKWTGGELFF. DNA of the CDR3: TGTGCCACCAGCAGTAACAAGTGGACGGGCGGGGAGCTGTTTTTT.